This is a list of T cell receptor beta chains from one sample in a study of T cells in Graves' hyperthyroidism and ophthalmopathy. TCRdb redid the calling of the multiplex PCR reads with MiXCR, one entry per CDR3 protein. The table lists about 640,000 distinct CDR3 sequences, about 15% of them singletons. Sequencing used blood. The receptor source for this set is a woman between 45 and 60 years old with Graves' ophthalmopathy. CDR3s include the opening cysteine and the closing phenylalanine or tryptophan. Fields, in order: CDR3 protein, J gene, V gene.

cdr3_aa: CASSLAGFGNQPQHF
j_call: TRBJ1-5
v_call: TRBV28

cdr3_aa: CASSPRTGSYNEQFF
j_call: TRBJ2-1
v_call: TRBV28

cdr3_aa: CSAVQGLGNQPQHF
j_call: TRBJ1-5
v_call: TRBV20-1

cdr3_aa: CASSNAGVNTQYF
j_call: TRBJ2-3
v_call: TRBV19

cdr3_aa: CASSLGASGNEQYF
j_call: TRBJ2-7
v_call: TRBV7-8

cdr3_aa: CSARWGLADYEQYF
j_call: TRBJ2-7
v_call: TRBV20-1

cdr3_aa: CSASAFGVSGSQGEQYF
j_call: TRBJ2-7
v_call: TRBV20-1

cdr3_aa: CASSFLAGGRNTGELFF
j_call: TRBJ2-2
v_call: TRBV5-6

cdr3_aa: CASSEGQGSGYTF
j_call: TRBJ1-2
v_call: TRBV5-1

cdr3_aa: CASSEGPFGEQYF
j_call: TRBJ2-7
v_call: TRBV6-1

cdr3_aa: CASSFDRGHGGANVLTF
j_call: TRBJ2-6
v_call: TRBV5-1

cdr3_aa: CAIREQGIDNEQFF
j_call: TRBJ2-1
v_call: TRBV10-3

cdr3_aa: CASSLAVASGELFF
j_call: TRBJ2-2
v_call: TRBV7-6

cdr3_aa: CASSRGGVGALNNEQFF
j_call: TRBJ2-1
v_call: TRBV7-3

cdr3_aa: CAWSVRAGSYNEQFF
j_call: TRBJ2-1
v_call: TRBV30

cdr3_aa: CASSLGSLAGLAHEQFF
j_call: TRBJ2-1
v_call: TRBV7-2

cdr3_aa: CASSLDRRWTEAFF
j_call: TRBJ1-1
v_call: TRBV11-3

cdr3_aa: CASSTTSGRAFADTQYF
j_call: TRBJ2-3
v_call: TRBV28

cdr3_aa: CASSQGPGQGVANEKLFF
j_call: TRBJ1-4
v_call: TRBV3-1

cdr3_aa: CAISVLDSGTDTQYF
j_call: TRBJ2-3
v_call: TRBV10-3

cdr3_aa: CASSLDRAVHYGYTF
j_call: TRBJ1-2
v_call: TRBV11-2

cdr3_aa: CASSLRGGMSYNEQFF
j_call: TRBJ2-1
v_call: TRBV12-3/TRBV12-4

cdr3_aa: CASSSTPGTGGTGNTIYF
j_call: TRBJ1-3
v_call: TRBV9

cdr3_aa: CASTQGGTGELFF
j_call: TRBJ2-2
v_call: TRBV9

cdr3_aa: CASTPDSSNYGYTF
j_call: TRBJ1-2
v_call: TRBV5-5

cdr3_aa: CSVGQGNGYTF
j_call: TRBJ1-2
v_call: TRBV29-1

cdr3_aa: CATSRGDRGLVGYGYTF
j_call: TRBJ1-2
v_call: TRBV15

cdr3_aa: CASNPDSAKNIQYF
j_call: TRBJ2-4
v_call: TRBV6-2/TRBV6-3

cdr3_aa: CSARRQDSYEQYF
j_call: TRBJ2-7
v_call: TRBV20-1

cdr3_aa: CASRTTGAEQFF
j_call: TRBJ2-1
v_call: TRBV7-2

cdr3_aa: CASKETSGANVLTF
j_call: TRBJ2-6
v_call: TRBV2

cdr3_aa: CATSDFGRAYTQYF
j_call: TRBJ2-3
v_call: TRBV24-1

cdr3_aa: CASSLVAGARQETQYF
j_call: TRBJ2-5
v_call: TRBV5-1

cdr3_aa: CSARDPGGGKAEQFF
j_call: TRBJ2-1
v_call: TRBV20-1

cdr3_aa: CASSSDPEFYNEQFF
j_call: TRBJ2-1
v_call: TRBV7-6

cdr3_aa: CASSQNGYSGNTIYF
j_call: TRBJ1-3
v_call: TRBV3-1

cdr3_aa: CSARDRGGGKETQYF
j_call: TRBJ2-5
v_call: TRBV20-1